The rows below give T cell receptor beta chains drawn from one sample of a study of blood T cell repertoires in COVID-19. The assay was immunoSEQ multiplex PCR, and TCRdb's table has in-frame clones only and misses some. The top ten hold 4.4% of the sample, which has 150,000 to 200,000 clones, more than 70% seen once. Sequenced material: peripheral blood. These receptor sequences come from a human donor in a cohort sampled during active COVID-19. The CDR3 runs from the conserved cysteine through the conserved F or W. The order of the fields is D gene, J gene, clone size, V gene, CDR3 DNA, CDR3 protein. A D gene is named only where the DNA matches it firmly. Size values are once, few and many counts, or a class for expanded clones, and some rows have none.

d_gene: -; j_gene: TRBJ2-7; abundance: -; v_gene: TRBV21-1; CDR3nt: TGTGCCAGCAGACAGGGGTACGAGCAGTACTTC; CDR3aa: CASRQGYEQYF
d_gene: TRBD1; j_gene: TRBJ1-1; abundance: -; v_gene: TRBV5-1; CDR3nt: TGCGCCAGCAGCTTGGGGGGACAGGGAGGAAACACTGAAGCTTTCTTT; CDR3aa: CASSLGGQGGNTEAFF
d_gene: -; j_gene: TRBJ2-7; abundance: -; v_gene: TRBV20-1; CDR3nt: TGCAGTGCTACTGAAACTGGGACAAAGGAGGAGCAGTACTTC; CDR3aa: CSATETGTKEEQYF
d_gene: -; j_gene: TRBJ2-7; abundance: -; v_gene: TRBV11-2; CDR3nt: TGTGCCAGCAGCTTAGTACAAGGGAGCGAGCAGTACTTC; CDR3aa: CASSLVQGSEQYF
d_gene: TRBD1; j_gene: TRBJ2-7; abundance: -; v_gene: TRBV27; CDR3nt: TGTGCCAGCAGGAAGACAGGGGCCTACGAGCAGTACTTC; CDR3aa: CASRKTGAYEQYF
d_gene: -; j_gene: TRBJ2-6; abundance: -; v_gene: TRBV10-2; CDR3nt: TGCGCCAGCAGTGACAGGGGTGGCTCTGGGGCCAACGTCCTGACTTTC; CDR3aa: CASSDRGGSGANVLTF
d_gene: TRBD2; j_gene: TRBJ2-1; abundance: -; v_gene: TRBV10-3; CDR3nt: TGTGCCATCAGTGAGCCGCTCGGGACTAGCGGGACGCCCCTACCTTCTTACAATGAGCAGTTCTTC; CDR3aa: CAISEPLGTSGTPLPSYNEQFF
d_gene: -; j_gene: TRBJ2-2; abundance: -; v_gene: TRBV9; CDR3nt: TGTGCCAGCAGCGTAATCGCGTCCGGGGAGCTGTTTTTT; CDR3aa: CASSVIASGELFF
d_gene: -; j_gene: TRBJ2-5; abundance: -; v_gene: TRBV30; CDR3nt: TGTGCCTGGAGAAAAGGGGGGGGAGAGACCCAGTACTTC; CDR3aa: CAWRKGGGETQYF
d_gene: -; j_gene: TRBJ1-4; abundance: -; v_gene: TRBV27; CDR3nt: TGTGCCAGCAGTTTTACCGGGTTTTCAACTAATGAAAAACTGTTTTTT; CDR3aa: CASSFTGFSTNEKLFF
d_gene: -; j_gene: TRBJ1-1; abundance: -; v_gene: TRBV28; CDR3nt: TGTGCCAGCAGTTTTCCGGTGGGGGCTCGGAACACTGAAGCTTTCTTT; CDR3aa: CASSFPVGARNTEAFF
d_gene: TRBD2; j_gene: TRBJ2-7; abundance: -; v_gene: TRBV5-1; CDR3nt: TGCGCCAGCAGCCCGACGGCGGGGGGAGTAGGGGAGCAGTACTTC; CDR3aa: CASSPTAGGVGEQYF
d_gene: -; j_gene: TRBJ2-1; abundance: -; v_gene: TRBV27; CDR3nt: TGTGCCAGCAGTTTAGACTACCGCTATGACAATGAGCAGTTCTTC; CDR3aa: CASSLDYRYDNEQFF
d_gene: -; j_gene: TRBJ1-4; abundance: -; v_gene: TRBV5-1; CDR3nt: TGCGCCAGCAGCCTAGGACTGAGTGAAGGTGAAAAACTGTTTTTT; CDR3aa: CASSLGLSEGEKLFF
d_gene: -; j_gene: TRBJ1-6; abundance: few; v_gene: TRBV12-3/TRBV12-4; CDR3nt: TGTGCCAGCAGTTACAGGGATTCACCCCTCCACTTT; CDR3aa: CASSYRDSPLHF
d_gene: -; j_gene: TRBJ1-5; abundance: -; v_gene: TRBV7-2; CDR3nt: TGTGCCAGCAGCCCAGATTACGGGACAAATCAGCCCCAGCATTTT; CDR3aa: CASSPDYGTNQPQHF
d_gene: TRBD2; j_gene: TRBJ2-7; abundance: -; v_gene: TRBV12-3/TRBV12-4; CDR3nt: TGTGCCAGCAGTTTGGGGACTAGCAGCGAGCAGTACTTC; CDR3aa: CASSLGTSSEQYF
d_gene: TRBD2; j_gene: TRBJ2-3; abundance: -; v_gene: TRBV29-1; CDR3nt: TGCAGCGTTCCCCCGACTGCTAGCGGGAGTGCGGATACGCAGTATTTT; CDR3aa: CSVPPTASGSADTQYF
d_gene: -; j_gene: TRBJ1-1; abundance: -; v_gene: TRBV6-5; CDR3nt: TGTGCCAGCAGTTATCTACAGGGGAACACTGAAGCTTTCTTT; CDR3aa: CASSYLQGNTEAFF
d_gene: -; j_gene: TRBJ2-7; abundance: -; v_gene: TRBV3-1/TRBV3-2; CDR3nt: TGTGCCAGCAGCCCCGGTCACCTCTACGAGCAGTACTTC; CDR3aa: CASSPGHLYEQYF
d_gene: TRBD2; j_gene: TRBJ2-7; abundance: -; v_gene: TRBV5-1; CDR3nt: TGCGCCAGCAAGCCGGGACTAGCGGGAGGGAAGGAGGGAGTTTGGGGGCAGTACTTC; CDR3aa: CASKPGLAGGKEGVWGQYF
d_gene: -; j_gene: TRBJ2-5; abundance: few; v_gene: TRBV4-1; CDR3nt: TGCGCCAGCAGCCAAGTGGCCACCGGGGGGACCCAGTACTTC; CDR3aa: CASSQVATGGTQYF
d_gene: -; j_gene: TRBJ2-7; abundance: once; v_gene: TRBV10-2; CDR3nt: TGCGCCAGCAGTGAATGGGACTCCTTCCAGAAATACGAGCAGTACTTC; CDR3aa: CASSEWDSFQKYEQYF
d_gene: TRBD1; j_gene: TRBJ1-5; abundance: -; v_gene: TRBV6-2/TRBV6-3; CDR3nt: TGTGCCAGCAGTCCGGACAGGGTCCGAAGACAGCCCCAGCATTTT; CDR3aa: CASSPDRVRRQPQHF
d_gene: -; j_gene: TRBJ1-1; abundance: -; v_gene: TRBV29-1; CDR3nt: TGCAGCGCCCTAAACACTGAAGCTTTCTTT; CDR3aa: CSALNTEAFF
d_gene: TRBD1; j_gene: TRBJ1-5; abundance: -; v_gene: TRBV6-5; CDR3nt: TGTGCCAGCACTCTGGGACAGGGAAATCGTGAGCCCCAGCATTTT; CDR3aa: CASTLGQGNREPQHF
d_gene: TRBD2; j_gene: TRBJ2-7; abundance: -; v_gene: TRBV6-2/TRBV6-3; CDR3nt: TGTGCCAGCAGTTGGGGGACTAGCGGGATGAACGAGCAGTACTTC; CDR3aa: CASSWGTSGMNEQYF
d_gene: TRBD1; j_gene: TRBJ2-7; abundance: -; v_gene: TRBV4-1; CDR3nt: TGCGCCAGCAGCCAGGCCGGGACAGGAGGCTACGAGCAGTACTTC; CDR3aa: CASSQAGTGGYEQYF